This T cell receptor beta chain was found in a study of cytomegalovirus exposure and HLA in healthy donors. The germline V gene has CDR1 GTSNPN and CDR2 SVGIG (reference sequence). The germline V and J ends were trimmed by 1 base and 5 bases, with 5 bases remaining between them. CDR3 length: 11 amino acids. Amplification used 60 Vbeta primers and 13 Jbeta primers. Some clones are missing from TCRdb's copy, which holds only in-frame ones; the method was immunoSEQ multiplex PCR. Of about 140,000 clones listed, roughly 75% are singletons. The TCR comes from a man aged 40-49 years in good health and CMV-seronegative. Sequencing input: PBMCs. This chain uses TRBV30 with TRBJ1-1; D remains unclear. The CDR3 nucleotides read TGTGCCTGGAGTGGAGAAACTGAAGCTTTCTTT. Its translation is CAWSGETEAFF.